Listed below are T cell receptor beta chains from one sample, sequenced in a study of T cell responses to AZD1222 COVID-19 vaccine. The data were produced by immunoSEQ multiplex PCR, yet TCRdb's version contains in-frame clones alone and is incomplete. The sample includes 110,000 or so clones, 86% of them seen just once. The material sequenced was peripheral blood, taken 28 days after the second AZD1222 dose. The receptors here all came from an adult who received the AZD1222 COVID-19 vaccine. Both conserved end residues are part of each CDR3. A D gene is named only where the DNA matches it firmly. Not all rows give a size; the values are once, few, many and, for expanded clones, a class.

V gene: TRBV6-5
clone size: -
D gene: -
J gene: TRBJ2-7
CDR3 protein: CASGVNSAYEQYF
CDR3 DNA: TGTGCCAGCGGAGTCAACAGTGCCTACGAGCAGTACTTC

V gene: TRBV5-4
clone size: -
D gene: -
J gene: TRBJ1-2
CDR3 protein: CASSSLLRGRDGYTF
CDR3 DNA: TGTGCCAGCAGCTCACTTCTCAGGGGCAGGGATGGCTACACCTTC

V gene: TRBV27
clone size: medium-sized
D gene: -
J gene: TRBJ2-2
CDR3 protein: CASTDGMKNTGELFF
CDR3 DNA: TGTGCCAGCACGGACGGAATGAAGAACACCGGGGAGCTGTTTTTT

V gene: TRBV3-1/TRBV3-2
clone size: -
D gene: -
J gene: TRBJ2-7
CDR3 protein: CASSQDTGTYSSEQYF
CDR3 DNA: TGTGCCAGCAGCCAGGATACAGGGACTTACAGCTCCGAGCAGTACTTC

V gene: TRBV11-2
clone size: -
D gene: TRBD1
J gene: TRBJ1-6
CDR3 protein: CASSLQGADSSPLHF
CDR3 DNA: TGTGCCAGCAGCCTCCAGGGGGCGGATAGTTCACCCCTCCACTTT

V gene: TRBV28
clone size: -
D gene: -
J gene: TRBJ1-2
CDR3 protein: CAAGDPQNYGYTF
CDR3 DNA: TGTGCCGCAGGGGACCCACAGAACTATGGCTACACCTTC

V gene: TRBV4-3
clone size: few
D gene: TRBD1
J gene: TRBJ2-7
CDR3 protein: CASSYDGTGGYEQYF
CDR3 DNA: TGCGCCAGCAGCTACGACGGGACAGGGGGCTACGAGCAGTACTTC

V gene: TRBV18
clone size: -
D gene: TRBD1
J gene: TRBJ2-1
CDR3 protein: CASSPDRGDYNEQFF
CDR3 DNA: TGTGCCAGCTCACCCGACAGGGGAGACTACAATGAGCAGTTCTTC

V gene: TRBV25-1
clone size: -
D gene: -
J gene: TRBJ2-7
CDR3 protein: CASSDQGYEQYF
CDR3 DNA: TGTGCCAGCAGTGATCAGGGGTACGAGCAGTACTTC

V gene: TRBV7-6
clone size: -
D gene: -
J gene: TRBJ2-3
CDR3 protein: CASSLGSGGPTDTQYF
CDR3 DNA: TGTGCCAGCAGCTTAGGTTCCGGGGGGCCCACAGATACGCAGTATTTT

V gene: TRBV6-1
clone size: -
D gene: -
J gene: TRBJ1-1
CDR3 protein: CASTSGQNTEAFF
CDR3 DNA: TGTGCCAGCACCTCGGGACAGAACACTGAAGCTTTCTTT

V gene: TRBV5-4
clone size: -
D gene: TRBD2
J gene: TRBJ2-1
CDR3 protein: CASSFLSGGVGEQFF
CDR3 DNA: TGTGCCAGCAGCTTCCTTAGCGGGGGGGTAGGTGAGCAGTTCTTC

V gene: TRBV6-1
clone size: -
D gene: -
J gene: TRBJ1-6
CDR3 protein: CASSESPLSSYNSPLHF
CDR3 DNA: TGTGCCAGCAGTGAATCTCCACTTAGCTCCTATAATTCACCCCTCCACTTT

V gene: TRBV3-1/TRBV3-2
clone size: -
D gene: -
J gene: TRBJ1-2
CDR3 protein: CASSHSWWILGYGYTF
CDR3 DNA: TGTGCCAGCAGCCATTCCTGGTGGATTCTCGGCTATGGCTACACCTTC

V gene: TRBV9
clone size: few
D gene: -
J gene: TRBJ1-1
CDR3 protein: CASTPGRTTNTEAFF
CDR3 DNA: TGTGCCAGCACACCCGGCAGGACGACGAACACTGAAGCTTTCTTT

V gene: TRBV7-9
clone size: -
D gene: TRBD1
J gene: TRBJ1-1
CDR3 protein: CASSLQGGPTEAFF
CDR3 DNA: TGTGCCAGCAGCCTCCAGGGGGGGCCGACTGAAGCTTTCTTT

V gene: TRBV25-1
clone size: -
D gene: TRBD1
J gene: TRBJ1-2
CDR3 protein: CASSASGQPDYTF
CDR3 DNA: TGTGCCAGCAGTGCGTCGGGACAGCCCGATTACACCTTC

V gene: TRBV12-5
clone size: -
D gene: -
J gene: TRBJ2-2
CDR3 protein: CASGLGQVNTGELFF
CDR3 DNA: TGTGCTAGTGGTTTGGGACAGGTTAACACCGGGGAGCTGTTTTTT

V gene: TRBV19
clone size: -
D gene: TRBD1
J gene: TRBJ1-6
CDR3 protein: CATRTGTGSPLHF
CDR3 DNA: TGTGCCACCCGGACAGGGACGGGTTCACCCCTCCACTTT

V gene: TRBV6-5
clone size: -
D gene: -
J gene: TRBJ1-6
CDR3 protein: CASSYSGPYNSPLHF
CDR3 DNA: TGTGCCAGCAGCTACTCAGGGCCCTATAATTCACCCCTCCACTTT

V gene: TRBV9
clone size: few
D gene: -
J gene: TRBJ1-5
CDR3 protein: CASSVVGPSNQPQHF
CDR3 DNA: TGTGCCAGCAGCGTGGTGGGCCCCTCGAATCAGCCCCAGCATTTT

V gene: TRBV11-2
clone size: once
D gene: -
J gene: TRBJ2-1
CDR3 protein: CASGIGGGNDEQFF
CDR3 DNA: TGTGCCAGCGGTATCGGGGGTGGGAACGATGAGCAGTTCTTC

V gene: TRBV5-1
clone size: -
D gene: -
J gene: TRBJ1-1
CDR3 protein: CASSLASLQVNTEAFF
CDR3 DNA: TGCGCCAGCAGCTTGGCATCGTTACAAGTGAACACTGAAGCTTTCTTT

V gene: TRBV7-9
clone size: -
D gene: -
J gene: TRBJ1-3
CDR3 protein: CASSYSDTIYF
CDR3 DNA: TGTGCCAGCAGCTACTCCGACACCATATATTTT

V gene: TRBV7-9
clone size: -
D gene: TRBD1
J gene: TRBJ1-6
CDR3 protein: CASSLPQGNSPLHF
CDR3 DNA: TGTGCCAGCAGCTTACCACAGGGGAACTCACCCCTCCACTTT

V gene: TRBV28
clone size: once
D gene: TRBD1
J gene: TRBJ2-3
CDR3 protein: CASGGGTGITDTQYF
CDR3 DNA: TGTGCCAGCGGGGGGGGGACAGGGATCACAGATACGCAGTATTTT

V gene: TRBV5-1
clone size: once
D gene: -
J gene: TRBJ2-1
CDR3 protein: CASSFEGRPYNEQFF
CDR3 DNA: TGCGCCAGCAGCTTTGAGGGCCGACCCTACAATGAGCAGTTCTTC

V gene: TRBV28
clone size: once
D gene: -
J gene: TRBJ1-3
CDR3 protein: CASSLSGGDTIYF
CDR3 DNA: TGTGCCAGCAGTTTATCTGGGGGAGACACCATATATTTT

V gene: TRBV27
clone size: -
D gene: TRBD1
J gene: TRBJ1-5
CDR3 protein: CASSRAQGNQPQHF
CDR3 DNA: TGTGCCAGCAGTCGAGCACAGGGGAATCAGCCCCAGCATTTT

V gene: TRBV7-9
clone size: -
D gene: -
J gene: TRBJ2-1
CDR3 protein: CASSLAEYNEQFF
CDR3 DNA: TGTGCCAGCAGCTTAGCCGAATACAATGAGCAGTTCTTC

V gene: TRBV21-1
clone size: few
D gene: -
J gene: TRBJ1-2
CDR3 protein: CASSRGHLSRHGYTF
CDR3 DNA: TGTGCCAGCAGCCGAGGTCACCTATCCCGCCATGGCTACACCTTC

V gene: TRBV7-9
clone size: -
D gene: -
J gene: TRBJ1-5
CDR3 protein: CASSLTGENQPQHF
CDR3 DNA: TGTGCCAGCAGCTTAACGGGAGAGAATCAGCCCCAGCATTTT

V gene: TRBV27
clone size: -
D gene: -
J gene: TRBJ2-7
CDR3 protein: CASALEVWNEQYF
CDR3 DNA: TGTGCCAGCGCCCTTGAGGTTTGGAACGAGCAGTACTTC

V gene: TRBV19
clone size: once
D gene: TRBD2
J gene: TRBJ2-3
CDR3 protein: CASSIVAGGADTQYF
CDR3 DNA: TGTGCCAGTAGTATAGTAGCGGGGGGGGCAGATACGCAGTATTTT

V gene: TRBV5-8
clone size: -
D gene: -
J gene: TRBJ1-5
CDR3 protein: CASSKGIHSNQPQHF
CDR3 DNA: TGTGCCAGCAGTAAGGGGATACATAGCAATCAGCCCCAGCATTTT

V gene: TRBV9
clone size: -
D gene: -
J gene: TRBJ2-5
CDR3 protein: CASSAARGETQYF
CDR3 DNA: TGTGCCAGCAGCGCGGCCAGGGGAGAGACCCAGTACTTC

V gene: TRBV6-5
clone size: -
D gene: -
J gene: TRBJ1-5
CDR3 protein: CASKGYSNQPQHF
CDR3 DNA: TGTGCCAGCAAAGGATATAGCAATCAGCCCCAGCATTTT

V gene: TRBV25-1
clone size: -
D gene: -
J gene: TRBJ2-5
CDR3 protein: CASSERTVLQETQYF
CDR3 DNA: TGTGCCAGCAGTGAAAGGACAGTCCTCCAAGAGACCCAGTACTTC

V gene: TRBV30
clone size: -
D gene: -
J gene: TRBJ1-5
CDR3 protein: CAWSRDSNQPQHF
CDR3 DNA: TGTGCCTGGAGTAGGGATAGCAATCAGCCCCAGCATTTT

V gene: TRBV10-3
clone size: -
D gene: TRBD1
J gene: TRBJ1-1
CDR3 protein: CAISTGTGVTEAFF
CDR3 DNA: TGTGCCATCAGTACCGGGACAGGGGTGACTGAAGCTTTCTTT

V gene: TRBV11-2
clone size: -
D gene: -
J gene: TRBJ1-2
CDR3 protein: CASSLDQMEGIDYGYTF
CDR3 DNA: TGTGCCAGCAGCTTGGATCAGATGGAGGGTATTGACTATGGCTACACCTTC

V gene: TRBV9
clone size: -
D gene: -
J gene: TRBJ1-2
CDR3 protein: CASSVAPGRDGYTF
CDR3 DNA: TGTGCCAGCAGCGTAGCACCGGGACGGGATGGCTACACCTTC

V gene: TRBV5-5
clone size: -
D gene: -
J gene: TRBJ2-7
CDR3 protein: CASSLGEGPSYEQYF
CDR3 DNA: TGTGCCAGCAGCTTGGGCGAGGGGCCTTCCTACGAGCAGTACTTC

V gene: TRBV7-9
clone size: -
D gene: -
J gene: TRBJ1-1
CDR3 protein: CASNVGGTEAFF
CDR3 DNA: TGTGCCAGCAACGTGGGGGGCACTGAAGCTTTCTTT

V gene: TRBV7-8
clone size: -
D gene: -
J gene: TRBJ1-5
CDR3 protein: CASSPESGSNQPQHF
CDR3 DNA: TGTGCCAGCAGCCCAGAGTCGGGTAGCAATCAGCCCCAGCATTTT

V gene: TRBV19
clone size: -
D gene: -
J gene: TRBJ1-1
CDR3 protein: CAIKDRGKNTEAFF
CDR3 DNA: TGTGCCATTAAGGATAGGGGAAAGAACACTGAAGCTTTCTTT

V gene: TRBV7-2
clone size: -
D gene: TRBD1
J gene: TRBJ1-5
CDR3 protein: CASSSDRGQPQHF
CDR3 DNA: TGTGCCAGCAGCTCCGACAGGGGTCAGCCCCAGCATTTT

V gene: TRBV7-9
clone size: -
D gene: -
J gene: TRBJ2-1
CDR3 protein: CASSLARASGGNEQFF
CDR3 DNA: TGTGCCAGCAGCTTAGCGCGCGCCTCAGGAGGTAATGAGCAGTTCTTC

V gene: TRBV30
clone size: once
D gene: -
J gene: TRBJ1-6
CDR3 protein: CAWTRQEASPLHF
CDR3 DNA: TGTGCCTGGACTCGACAGGAGGCGTCACCCCTCCACTTT

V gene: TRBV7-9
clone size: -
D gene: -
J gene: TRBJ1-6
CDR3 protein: CASSSDSRGPLHF
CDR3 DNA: TGTGCCAGCAGCTCGGACAGCCGTGGGCCCCTCCACTTT

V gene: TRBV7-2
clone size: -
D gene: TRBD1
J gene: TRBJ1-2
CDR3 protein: CASTWTGPNYGYTF
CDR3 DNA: TGTGCCAGCACCTGGACAGGGCCTAACTATGGCTACACCTTC